The 15 T cell receptor beta chains below all came from one sample that was sequenced in a study of blood T cell repertoires in COVID-19. This table comes from immunoSEQ multiplex PCR, and its TCRdb copy is limited to in-frame clones, with some not included. The sample carries over 250,000 clones, more than 85% recorded once. The sequencing input was peripheral blood. The receptors were gathered from a woman aged 25 to 39 with COVID-19, enrolled during active disease.

V usage is TRBV25-1 and J usage is TRBJ2-1, with 7 positions matching TRBD1. V trimming: 2 bases; J trimming: 0 bases; junction bases outside the gene matches: 4. Germline assignment: CDR1 MGHDK and CDR2 SYGVNS. CDR3 length: 16 amino acids. CDR3 sequence: CASSERQGSSYNEQFF. The CDR3 coding sequence is TGTGCCAGCAGTGAACGACAGGGAAGCTCCTACAATGAGCAGTTCTTC.

The chain joins TRBV23-1 to TRBJ1-1, with no clear D. Being an ORF, TRBV23-1 has a function that is uncertain. The length of the CDR3 is 15 residues. V was pared by 0 bases and J by 3 bases, with 11 bases between. The CDR3 region has the DNA TGCGCCAGCAGTCAATCAGGCAAACGGGACACTGAAGCTTTCTTT. Its protein product is CASSQSGKRDTEAFF.

This clone was recorded once. This sequence joins TRBV27 and TRBJ1-6; TRBD1 aligns across 9 bases. This CDR3 region has 16 residues. Unmatched junction bases numbered 12, after V lost 5 bases and J lost 10 bases. Germline V gene data show CDR1 as MNHEY and CDR2 as SMNVEV (reference sequence). The CDR3 loop reads CASSPRLQGAPSPLHF. The CDR3 DNA sequence: TGTGCCAGCAGTCCCCGCCTACAGGGGGCGCCGTCACCCCTCCACTTT.

This chain joins TRBV9 and TRBJ1-1; TRBD1 might be the D (5 bases). CDR1 and CDR2 from the germline V gene are SGDLS and YYNGEE. The CDR3 has 14 residues. Between the trimmed V and J ends, which lost 4 bases and 1 base, there was a span of 11 bases. As DNA, the CDR3 is TGTGCCAGCAGCTTGGACAACCAGAACACTGAAGCTTTCTTT. Its protein product is CASSLDNQNTEAFF.

The rearrangement links TRBV2 to TRBJ1-1; 7 bases fit TRBD1. After removal of 8 bases from V and 5 bases from J, the junction contained 11 bases not matched to a gene. The CDR3 length is 14 residues. Germline V CDR1 and CDR2: SNHLY, FYNNEI. The CDR3 protein is CASVEGAKETEAFF. The CDR3 bases are TGTGCCAGCGTTGAGGGGGCGAAGGAAACTGAAGCTTTCTTT.

The chain couples TRBV6-5 to TRBJ1-1; D unclear. This CDR3 region has 12 residues. The germline V gene has CDR1 MNHEY and CDR2 SVGAGI. Trimming cost V 6 bases and J 11 bases, with 16 bases left between them. The CDR3 DNA follows: TGTGCCAGCAGCAAAGAGACCGGAGAGGCTTTCTTT. Translated, it gives CASSKETGEAFF.

The V and J genes are TRBV11-2 and TRBJ2-1, with D possibly TRBD1 on 6 matching bases. V shed 4 bases and J shed 10 bases, with 14 bases lying between them. This CDR3 is 13 amino acids long. Germline V gene sequence: CDR1 SGHAT, CDR2 FQNNGV. The CDR3 loop reads CASSSNAGVEQFF. CDR3 nucleotide sequence: TGTGCCAGCAGCTCAAACGCAGGGGTAGAGCAGTTCTTC.

The chain recombines TRBV7-9 with TRBJ1-1, with no clear D. In germline, CDR1 is SEHNR, CDR2 FQNEAQ (reference sequence). The CDR3 has 17 residues. The V end was cut by 0 bases, the J end by 0 bases, with 14 bases between. The CDR3 bases are TGTGCCAGCAGCTTAGCGCGTAGGGAGGCTTTGAACACTGAAGCTTTCTTT. It is translated as CASSLARREALNTEAFF.

This clone was observed a single time. V gene TRBV5-1 combines with J gene TRBJ2-1; 15 nucleotides line up with TRBD2. V lost 3 bases, J lost 6 bases, and 13 bases stayed unmatched. The germline V gene encodes CDR1 SGHRS and CDR2 YFSETQ. The CDR3 covers 19 residues. This CDR3 is CASSSETPGLAGGVNEQFF. CDR3 nucleotide sequence: TGCGCCAGCAGCTCAGAAACCCCAGGACTAGCGGGAGGGGTCAATGAGCAGTTCTTC.

The chain couples TRBV6-5 to TRBJ2-5; 9 positions agree with TRBD1. The CDR3 runs 14 residues. J was trimmed by 6 bases and V by 2 bases; bases with no gene match: 4. Germline-derived CDR1 and CDR2 are MNHEY and SVGAGI. The CDR3 region is CASSYPGQGKTQYF. The DNA for the CDR3 is TGTGCCAGCAGTTACCCGGGACAGGGAAAGACCCAGTACTTC.

This sequence joins TRBV9 and TRBJ2-7; 9 positions match TRBD1. The V segment lost 4 bases and the J segment 5 bases; nucleotides outside the gene matches: 10. This CDR3 spans 15 amino acids. Germline V lookup: CDR1 SGDLS, CDR2 YYNGEE. Here the CDR3 reads CASSPQGTGIDEQYF. The CDR3 DNA follows: TGTGCCAGCAGCCCGCAAGGGACAGGGATTGACGAGCAGTACTTC.

CDR3 region: CASTTGGPYNEQFF. In nucleotides, the CDR3 is TGTGCCAGTACTACAGGGGGTCCCTACAATGAGCAGTTCTTC. The rearrangement joins TRBV19 to TRBJ2-1, with 8 nucleotides matching TRBD1. The CDR3 is made up of 14 amino acids. V shed 7 bases, J shed 2 bases, and the junction held 4 bases outside the gene matches. Germline V gene data show CDR1 as LNHDA and CDR2 as SQIVND (reference sequence).

The chain employs TRBV28 and TRBJ2-2, with 9 bases fitting TRBD1. After removal of 4 bases from V and 0 bases from J, the junction contained 3 bases not matched to a gene. Germline V CDR1 and CDR2: MDHEN, SYDVKM. The CDR3 spans 16 residues. Written as DNA, the CDR3 is TGTGCCAGCAGTTCACGACAGGGGGCGAACACCGGGGAGCTGTTTTTT. Translated: CASSSRQGANTGELFF.

The gene calls are TRBV6-1 and TRBJ1-2, with 8 bases identical to TRBD1. This CDR3 has 16 amino acids. The germline CDR1 and CDR2 sequences are MNHNS and SASEGT. Trimming took 0 bases from V and 5 from J; bases not matched to a gene: 8. The CDR3: CASSEAPPGQEYGYTF. The CDR3 DNA is TGTGCCAGCAGTGAAGCGCCTCCGGGACAGGAATATGGCTACACCTTC.

This rearrangement joins TRBV7-9 to TRBJ1-3; D might be TRBD1 (6 bases). CDR1 and CDR2 from the germline V gene are SEHNR and FQNEAQ (reference sequence). The CDR3 length is 16 residues. Trimming cost V 1 base and J 4 bases, with 14 bases left between them. The CDR3 region is CASSLGHREEGNTIYF. CDR3 bases: TGTGCCAGCAGCTTAGGCCACAGGGAAGAAGGAAACACCATATATTTT.